This T cell receptor (beta chain) was sequenced during a study of Ad26.COV2.S vaccination and SARS-CoV-2 variants. Study-level background: Donor was in the COV1001 Ad26.COV2.S trial arm.

Trimming took 2 bases from V and 5 from J; bases not matched to a gene: 10. The CDR3 loop spans 16 amino acids. In germline, CDR1 is SGHDN, CDR2 FVKESK. The treatment denotes: around 19 received Ad26.COV2.S at low or high dose, single or two shots; 5 received placebo; per-sample allocation not given. Day 63 after the first injection of vaccine or placebo was the sampling time. In Boston, the donor was an adult between 18-55 years of age. The sample holds a few counts of this clone. Produced via immunoSEQ multiplex PCR; TCRdb's table is partial and in-frame only. Among approximately 500,000 clones, around nine tenths were seen once, and the ten largest hold 13%.

The sequencing here drew on peripheral blood, taken in a trial of Ad26.COV2.S vaccine versus placebo. This chain uses TRBV14 with TRBJ2-5; 8 bases are a match to TRBD1. The source of this sequence is a person aged 18 to 59 who received the Ad26.COV2.S COVID-19 vaccine or a placebo. The CDR3 DNA follows: TGTGCCAGCAGCCAATACGGACAGGGTCTTCGGGAGACCCAGTACTTC. It specifies CASSQYGQGLRETQYF. The full variable domain, with the rest looked up from reference TRBV14 and TRBJ2-5, is EAGVTQFPSHSVIEKGQTVTLRCDPISGHDNLYWYRRVMGKEIKFLLHFVKESKQDESGMPNNRFLAERTGGTYSTLKVQPAELEDSGVYFCASSQYGQGLRETQYFGPGTRLLVL.